This T cell receptor (beta chain) was found in a study of vaccination and CD4 T cells after COVID-19 (dated by TCRdb to 2022 to 2024). With regard to the full study: The convalescent cohort comprised six males and four females, including two Hispanic individuals, seven Caucasians, two Asians and one multiracial person. Each participant got two doses of either the Pfizer-BioNTech BNT162b2 vaccine (n=8) or the Moderna mRNA-1273 vaccine (n=2). The cultures were stimulated with overlapping spike peptide pools from SARS-CoV-2 and from the common cold coronaviruses HCoV-NL63, HCoV-OC43 and HCoV-229E. Post-COVID blood samples were collected from convalescent patients a median of approximately 93 days after diagnosis, with a range of about 30 to 170 days. Control cultures used a CEFX viral epitope pool as positive control, an HIV-1 Nef peptide pool as negative control, or no peptide. Post-vaccine blood samples were taken a median of 72 days after the second vaccine dose, with a range of 14 to 241 days. The spike-specific CD4+ TCR repertoire was compared before and after mRNA vaccination in approximately 9 COVID-19 convalescent patients and a few infection-naive healthy vaccine recipients.

Overall study results and their limits: Only a relatively small number of convalescent patients were included in the study, and early timepoints following natural infection were not analyzed. Of the vaccine-specific clones in convalescent patients, 304 of 307, or nearly all, reacted only to SARS-CoV-2 spike and did not cross-react with common cold coronaviruses. Among convalescent patients, a median around 89% of the SARS-CoV-2-reactive clones seen after vaccination appeared only after vaccination, which suggests priming specific to the vaccine. Although the median number of SARS-CoV-2-reactive clonotypes went up from fewer than 25 after infection to some 38 after vaccination, the increase was not significant.

This clonotype was found a few times. Its recognized antigen is unknown. Nothing much larger sits one base from this clone, and base qualities are not available. Taken from the germline V gene (reference sequence), the CDR1 and CDR2 loops are SEHNR and FQNEAQ. A distance of 9 bases separates the germline ends of V and J, which lose 11 bases and 0 bases respectively. The CDR3 measures 12 amino acids from cysteine to phenylalanine. Kept here is only the CDR3 DNA, which spans 36 bases and is read in frame from base 1. Libraries were made using PCR. DNA from cultured CD4+ T cells underwent TCR sequencing with the Oncomine TCR Beta short-read assay at the Johns Hopkins FTIC core. The QIAamp micro DNA kit was used to extract genomic DNA from the cultured CD4+ T cells. Oncomine TCR Beta libraries made from cultured CD4+ T cells were pooled using unique dual indexes and sequenced on an Illumina iSeq 100. Concerning the study's data processing: Non-productive sequences were removed, and CDR3s that did not start with C, did not end with F or W, or were shorter than 7 amino acids were discarded. Antigen-specific clonotypes were identified using the MANAFEST web application through comparison of peptide-stimulated wells with reference and other culture wells. Positive clones required FDR below 0.05, an odds ratio above 5, and productive frequency above 0.1% in at least two of three replicate wells. Clonotypes that were significantly expanded in both SARS-CoV-2 spike wells and at least one common cold coronavirus spike condition were defined as cross-reactive. Similarity between CDR3 sequences was evaluated in R version 3.6.1 using Levenshtein distances (stringdist) and unrooted phylogenetic trees (ape). Using fastp trimming at Q25 and MiXCR clonotype assembly, TCRdb reanalyzed the public sequencing data and kept in-frame beta chains. Each entry merges the rows of one CDR3 protein and shows their most common DNA and genes. It is TCRdb's table, rather than the study itself, that gives the V and J calls and clone size. Here the sample has about 9,600 distinct CDR3 sequences; approximately 26% occur a single time. The top ten clones comprise roughly 46% of the sample.

The treatment or condition tag for this specimen amounts to: approximately 10-day PBMC culture with coronavirus spike peptide pools or control peptides (ViraFEST assay). To expand antigen-specific T cells with peptide pools and then pick out the expanded clonotypes through TCR sequencing, the study relied on the ViraFEST assay. Negative nucleocapsid antibody tests before and after vaccination confirmed that the healthy vaccine recipients had no prior SARS-CoV-2 infection. PBMCs were cultured at 1.5 million to 2.5 million per well in IMDM supplemented with approximately 5% human AB serum and about 10 IU/ml IL-2, with roughly 9.5 ug/ml peptide pools added. Half of the culture medium was replaced with fresh IL-2-containing medium on days 3 and 7. After 10 to 11 days of culture, CD4+ T cells were isolated by negative selection with the EasySep CD4+ T cell isolation kit. Ficoll-Paque Plus gradient centrifugation was used to isolate PBMCs from whole blood, and the isolated PBMCs were then either used fresh or cryopreserved at -140C. Triplicate wells were generally used for each culture condition.

The sequence was collected from a human donor who received a COVID-19 vaccine. The specimen comprised CD4+ T cells from blood, cultured in vitro, sampled before SARS-CoV-2 vaccination. The chain employs TRBV7-9 and TRBJ2-3; the D segment could be TRBD1, given 5 matching bases. The CDR3 protein is CAGAVSTDTQYF. The base sequence is TGTGCCGGGGCGGTAAGCACAGATACGCAGTATTTT. When the CDR3 is completed using the reference TRBV7-9 and TRBJ2-3 genes on either side, the full variable domain is DTGVSQNPRHKITKRGQNVTFRCDPISEHNRLYWYRQTLGQGPEFLTYFQNEAQLEKSRLLSDRFSAERPKGSFSTLEIQRTEQGDSAMYLCAGAVSTDTQYFGPGTRLTVL.